The sequence of this TCR beta chain was determined in a study of OX40 agonist ivuxolimab in advanced cancers. Overall study results and limits: Expanded clones tended on average to be more numerous among CD8+ T cells than CD4+.

For this clone: Its matching antigen is unknown.

Autoimmune disease history or systemic immunosuppression led to patient exclusion. The V gene end was trimmed by 3 bases and the J gene end by 5 bases; junction bases not matched to a gene: 3. Germline lookup yields CDR1 ENHRY and CDR2 SYGVKD. The CDR3 loop spans 13 amino acids. Profiling relied on immunoSEQ multiplex PCR, and the TCRdb table lists in-frame clones only, not all of them. Of about 73,000 clones listed, almost 90% are singletons. Here the sequenced sample was CD4+ or CD8+ T cells sorted from blood, taken in a trial of the OX40 agonist ivuxolimab. The receptor's source is an adult with an advanced solid tumor such as melanoma, head and neck, liver or kidney cancer. This sequence joins TRBV10-3 and TRBJ2-5, with 7 bases aligning to TRBD1. The CDR3 DNA reads as TGTGCCATCAGTGACGGCAGGGGGGAGACCCAGTACTTC. Translation: CAISDGRGETQYF.